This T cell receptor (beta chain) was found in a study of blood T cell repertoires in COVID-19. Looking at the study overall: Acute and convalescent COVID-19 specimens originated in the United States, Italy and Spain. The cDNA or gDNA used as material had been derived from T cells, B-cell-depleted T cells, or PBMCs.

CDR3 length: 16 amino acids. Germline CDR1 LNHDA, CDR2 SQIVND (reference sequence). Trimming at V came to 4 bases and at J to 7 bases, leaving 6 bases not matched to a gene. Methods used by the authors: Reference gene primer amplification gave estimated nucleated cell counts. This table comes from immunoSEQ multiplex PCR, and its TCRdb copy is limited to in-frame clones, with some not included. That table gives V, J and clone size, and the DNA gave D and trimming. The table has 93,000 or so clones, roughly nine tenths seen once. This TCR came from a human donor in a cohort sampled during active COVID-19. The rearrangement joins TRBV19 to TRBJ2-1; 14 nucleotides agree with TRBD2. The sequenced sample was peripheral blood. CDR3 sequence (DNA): TGTGCCAGTAGTACGGGACTAGCGGGAGCGGGGAATGAGCAGTTCTTC. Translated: CASSTGLAGAGNEQFF.